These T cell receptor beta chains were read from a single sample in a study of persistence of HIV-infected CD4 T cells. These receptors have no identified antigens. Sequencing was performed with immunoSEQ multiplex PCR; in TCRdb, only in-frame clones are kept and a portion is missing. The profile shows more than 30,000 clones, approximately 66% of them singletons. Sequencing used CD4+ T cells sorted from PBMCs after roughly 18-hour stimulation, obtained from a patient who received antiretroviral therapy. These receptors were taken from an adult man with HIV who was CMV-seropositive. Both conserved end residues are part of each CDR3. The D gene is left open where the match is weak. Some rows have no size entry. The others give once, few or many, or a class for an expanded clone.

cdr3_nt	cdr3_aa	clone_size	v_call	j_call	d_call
TGTGCCAGCAGGTTAGCGGGGGGGAGCTCCTACGAGCAGTACTTC	CASRLAGGSSYEQYF	.	TRBV28	TRBJ2-7	TRBD2
TGTGCCAGCAGCCCCCGGGAATCCGGGGGCTACACCTTC	CASSPRESGGYTF	.	TRBV5-5	TRBJ1-2	.
TGTGCCTGGAGTTCTGGCGTCGGCGAGCAGTACTTC	CAWSSGVGEQYF	once	TRBV30	TRBJ2-7	.
TGTGCCAGTAGTATAGGTGTTAGCAATCAGCCCCAGCATTTT	CASSIGVSNQPQHF	.	TRBV19	TRBJ1-5	.
TGCGCCAGCAGCACGGGGCAGGGTGGCTACACCTTC	CASSTGQGGYTF	.	TRBV5-1	TRBJ1-2	.
TGTGCCAGCAGTGCGCGACAGGGGGCGAACACCGGGGAGCTGTTTTTT	CASSARQGANTGELFF	few	TRBV6-1	TRBJ2-2	TRBD1
TGCAGTGCAGCTCTCCATGGCTACACCTTC	CSAALHGYTF	.	TRBV20-1	TRBJ1-2	.
TGTGCCACCAGTGATTTTGGGGGGGGTTCGGATACGCAGTATTTT	CATSDFGGGSDTQYF	.	TRBV24-1	TRBJ2-3	TRBD2
TGTGCCAGCAGCAACGGACTCTCTGGGGCCAACGTCCTGACTTTC	CASSNGLSGANVLTF	.	TRBV7-3	TRBJ2-6	.
TGTGCCAGCAGGAGGGGGGACAGGGCTGGGGAGCAGTACTTC	CASRRGDRAGEQYF	.	TRBV6-5	TRBJ2-7	TRBD1
TGTGCCAGCAGTTCGGGGGGGCTGAGGGCTTTCTTT	CASSSGGLRAFF	.	TRBV2	TRBJ1-1	.
TGTGCCAGCACTCCTGCGGGGGTACGTGCCGGGGAGCTGTTTTTT	CASTPAGVRAGELFF	.	TRBV28	TRBJ2-2	TRBD2
TGTGCCAGCAGCTTCCAGGGAGTCACTGAAGCTTTCTTT	CASSFQGVTEAFF	once	TRBV7-8	TRBJ1-1	.
TGTGCCACCAGTGACAGGACTAAGGGCGAGCAGTACTTC	CATSDRTKGEQYF	few	TRBV24-1	TRBJ2-7	.
TGTGCCAGCAGGCCGGCGGGGTTCAGCTCTGGAAACACCATATATTTT	CASRPAGFSSGNTIYF	.	TRBV27	TRBJ1-3	.
TGTGCCAGTAATAAAGCGGGGTCGAACACCGGGGAGCTGTTTTTT	CASNKAGSNTGELFF	.	TRBV19	TRBJ2-2	TRBD2
TGTGCCAGTAGTATATTGGGCGGGGGGACTGAAGCTTTCTTT	CASSILGGGTEAFF	.	TRBV19	TRBJ1-1	.
TGTGCCAGCAGCTTAGCGGGGGAGGGCGAGCAGTACTTC	CASSLAGEGEQYF	.	TRBV5-6	TRBJ2-7	TRBD2
TGCGCCAGCAGCTTGGGAGCAGGGAACACTGAAGCTTTCTTT	CASSLGAGNTEAFF	.	TRBV5-1	TRBJ1-1	.
TGTGCCAGCACCGCTATGGGGGGGCCGGATACGCAGTATTTT	CASTAMGGPDTQYF	.	TRBV28	TRBJ2-3	.
TGTGCCAGCAGCTTAGACGCCGCCAAAAACATTCAGTACTTC	CASSLDAAKNIQYF	.	TRBV7-2	TRBJ2-4	.
TGTGCCAGCAGCCTACAGGGGCTGGATACGCAGTATTTT	CASSLQGLDTQYF	.	TRBV28	TRBJ2-3	TRBD1
TGTGCCAGCAGCTTAGAAGGGAATTCACCCCTCCACTTT	CASSLEGNSPLHF	few	TRBV7-6	TRBJ1-6	.
TGTGCCAGCAGTTTCCAGGGGTGGGGGACCACAGATACGCAGTATTTT	CASSFQGWGTTDTQYF	.	TRBV2	TRBJ2-3	.
TGTGCCAGCAGTTTGCGCGGGGGCCTTCAGAACACTGAAGCTTTCTTT	CASSLRGGLQNTEAFF	.	TRBV27	TRBJ1-1	.
TGTGCCAGCAGCCCCAGCGGGGGGGCGACAGATACGCAGTATTTT	CASSPSGGATDTQYF	.	TRBV5-5	TRBJ2-3	TRBD2
TGTGCCAGCAGCCTTCGGACAGGGGGCATAAACGAGCAGTACTTC	CASSLRTGGINEQYF	.	TRBV3-1/TRBV3-2	TRBJ2-7	TRBD1